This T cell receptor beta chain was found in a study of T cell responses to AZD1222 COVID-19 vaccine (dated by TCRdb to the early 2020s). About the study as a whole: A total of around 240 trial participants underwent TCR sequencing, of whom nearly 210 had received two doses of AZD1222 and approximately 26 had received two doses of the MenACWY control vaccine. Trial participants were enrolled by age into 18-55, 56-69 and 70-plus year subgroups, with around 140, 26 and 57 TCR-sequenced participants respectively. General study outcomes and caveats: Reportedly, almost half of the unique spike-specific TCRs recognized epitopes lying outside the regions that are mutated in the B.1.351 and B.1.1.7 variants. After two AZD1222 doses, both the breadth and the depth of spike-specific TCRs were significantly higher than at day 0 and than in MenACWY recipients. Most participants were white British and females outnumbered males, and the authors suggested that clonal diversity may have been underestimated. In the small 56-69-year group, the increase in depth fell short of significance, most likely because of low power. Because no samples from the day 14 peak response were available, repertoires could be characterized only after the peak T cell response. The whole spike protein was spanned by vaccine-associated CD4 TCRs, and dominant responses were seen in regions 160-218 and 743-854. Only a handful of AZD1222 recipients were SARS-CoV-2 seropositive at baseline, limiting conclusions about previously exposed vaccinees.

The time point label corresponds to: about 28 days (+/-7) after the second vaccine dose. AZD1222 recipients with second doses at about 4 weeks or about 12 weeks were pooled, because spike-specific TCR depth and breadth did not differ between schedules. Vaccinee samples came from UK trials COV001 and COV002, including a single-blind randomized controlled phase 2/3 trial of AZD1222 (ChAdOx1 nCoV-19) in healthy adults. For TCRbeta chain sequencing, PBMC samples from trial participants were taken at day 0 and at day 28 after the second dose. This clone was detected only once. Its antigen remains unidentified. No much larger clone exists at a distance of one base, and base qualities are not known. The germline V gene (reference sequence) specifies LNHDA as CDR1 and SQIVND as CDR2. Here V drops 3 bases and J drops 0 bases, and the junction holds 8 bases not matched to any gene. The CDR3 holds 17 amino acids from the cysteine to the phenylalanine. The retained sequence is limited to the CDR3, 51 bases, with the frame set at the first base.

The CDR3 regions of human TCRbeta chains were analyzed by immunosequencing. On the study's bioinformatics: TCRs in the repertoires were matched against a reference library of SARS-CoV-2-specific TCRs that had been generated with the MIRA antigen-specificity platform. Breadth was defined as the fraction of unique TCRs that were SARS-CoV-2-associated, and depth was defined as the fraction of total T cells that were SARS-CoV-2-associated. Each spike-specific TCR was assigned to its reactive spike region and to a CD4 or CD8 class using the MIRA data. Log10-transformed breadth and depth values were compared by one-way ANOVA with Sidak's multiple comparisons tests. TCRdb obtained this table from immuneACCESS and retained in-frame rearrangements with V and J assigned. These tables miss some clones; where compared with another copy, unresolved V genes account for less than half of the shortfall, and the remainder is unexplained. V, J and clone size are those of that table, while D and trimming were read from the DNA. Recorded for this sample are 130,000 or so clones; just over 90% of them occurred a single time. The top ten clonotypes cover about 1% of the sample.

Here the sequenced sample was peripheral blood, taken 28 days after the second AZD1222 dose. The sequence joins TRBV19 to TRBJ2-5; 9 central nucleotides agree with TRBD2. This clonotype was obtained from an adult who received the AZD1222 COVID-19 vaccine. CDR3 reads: CASSINGAGGDQETQYF. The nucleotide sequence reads TGTGCCAGTAGTATTAATGGAGCGGGAGGCGACCAAGAGACCCAGTACTTC.